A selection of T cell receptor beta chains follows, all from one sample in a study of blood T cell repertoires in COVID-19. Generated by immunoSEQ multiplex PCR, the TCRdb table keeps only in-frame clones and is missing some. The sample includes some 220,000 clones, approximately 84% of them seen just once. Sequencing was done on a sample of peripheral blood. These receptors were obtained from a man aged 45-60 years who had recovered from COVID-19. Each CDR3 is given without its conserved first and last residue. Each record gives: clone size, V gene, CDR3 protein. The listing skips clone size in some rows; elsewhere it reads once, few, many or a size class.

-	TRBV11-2	ASSYGQEGRLIGNEQF
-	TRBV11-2	ASSLGAGAEETQY
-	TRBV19	ASRGEGQGEQF
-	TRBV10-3	AISEYSLNSGELF
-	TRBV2	ASGGAIVNTEAF
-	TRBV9	ASSVGLADHNRDTQY
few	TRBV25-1	ASSEVEYTGELF
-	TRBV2	ASRLAFGASYEQY
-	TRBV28	ASSLFSRTRS
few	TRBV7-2	ASSLSPRTGSYNEQF
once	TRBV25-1	ASSLQGARKETQY
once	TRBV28	ASSRTGQGYEKLF
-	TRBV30	AWSGGTGAPLSKNIQY
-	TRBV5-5	ASSLVLGLAGLGSYEQY
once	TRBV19	ASSTRTSRRSTDTQY
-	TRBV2	ASNVAGHMEQY
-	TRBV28	ASSFRGRWADTQY
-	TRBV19	ASSGQDLSGNTIY
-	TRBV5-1	ASSPGQGAWNEQF
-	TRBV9	ASSGRYLAGLGANVLT
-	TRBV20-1	SASHRRDHNQPQH
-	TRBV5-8	ASTPSAAAYGEQF
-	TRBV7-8	ASSPQGAKGYT
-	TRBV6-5	AITRGVSSGNTIY
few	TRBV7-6	ASSLASTPTASGNTIY
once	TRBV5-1	ASSLAWPNSYNEQF
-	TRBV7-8	ASSSVQGQPQH
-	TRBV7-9	ASRESDRDAGGYT
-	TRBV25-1	ASSEGQFNNSPLH
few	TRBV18	ASSPYRDRDYEQY
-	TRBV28	ASSRPSGLAGVRDTQY
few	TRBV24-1	ATSDPMYRGRAF
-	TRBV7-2	ASSAPGQLTYNEQF
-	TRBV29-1	SVEGGGTSVRNTQY
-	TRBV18	ASSPQRGYTDTQY
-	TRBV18	ASSPPTSGETSSNTGELF
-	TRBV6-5	ASSDRENTEAF
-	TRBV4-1	ASSQRTPSYEQY
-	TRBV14	ASSQERGSYEQY
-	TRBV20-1	SASNAFKGGGQPQH
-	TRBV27	ASSSASGRRYEQY
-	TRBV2	ASSENGINEQF
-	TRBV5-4	ASSRREGYNEKLF
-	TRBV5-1	ASSLGPSGRARQETQY
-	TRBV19	ASSMGTGSEEY
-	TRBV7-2	ASKVTGSQGSYEQY
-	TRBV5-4	ASSSPGTGVSEQF
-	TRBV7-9	ASSSGWETTDTQY
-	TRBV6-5	ASSYGLAGGRYEQY
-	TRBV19	ASSWQGSADTQY
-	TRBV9	ASSPRGSPTDTQY
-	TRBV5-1	ASSLAENYEQY
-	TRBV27	ASRGLAGANTGELF
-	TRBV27	ASSFGDRVDEQF
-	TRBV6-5	ASSYSRPPLNTEAF